This record concerns one TCR beta chain sequence. The source of the sample is a study of blood T cell repertoires in COVID-19. Background on the study: Sources were T cells, B-cell-depleted T cells, or PBMCs; the material itself was cDNA or gDNA.

Seattle-derived patients entered the study during active infection and were followed longitudinally. The CDR3 runs 17 residues. The V and J ends lost 0 bases and 0 bases respectively, with 12 bases between them. Germline V gene sequence: CDR1 LNHNV, CDR2 YYDKDF (reference sequence). In the authors' workflow: Amplification of reference gene primers was used by the study to estimate nucleated cell counts. Data came from immunoSEQ multiplex PCR; TCRdb stores just in-frame clones and leaves some out. That table is the source of V, J and clone size, and D and trimming were worked out from the DNA. The profile shows over 150,000 clones, approximately 80% of them singletons.

The sequence came from a woman aged 40 to 50 with COVID-19, enrolled during active disease. The sample taken for sequencing was peripheral blood. The genes are TRBV15 and TRBJ1-5; D unresolved. The CDR3 sequence is CATSRDMGGYSNQPQHF. Written as DNA, the CDR3 is TGTGCCACCAGCAGAGATATGGGCGGGTATAGCAATCAGCCCCAGCATTTT.